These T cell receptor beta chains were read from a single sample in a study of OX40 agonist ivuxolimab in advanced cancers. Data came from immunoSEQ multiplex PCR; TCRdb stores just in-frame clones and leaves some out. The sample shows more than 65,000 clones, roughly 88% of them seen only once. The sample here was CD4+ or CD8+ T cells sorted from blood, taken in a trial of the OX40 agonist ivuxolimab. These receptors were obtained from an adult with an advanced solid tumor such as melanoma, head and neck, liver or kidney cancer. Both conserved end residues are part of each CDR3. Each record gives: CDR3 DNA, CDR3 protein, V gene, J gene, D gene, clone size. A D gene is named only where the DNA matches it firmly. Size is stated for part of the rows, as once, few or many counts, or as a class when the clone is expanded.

CDR3nt: TGTGCCAGCAGGGTTGAACCTCTTTGGTACACCTTC; CDR3aa: CASRVEPLWYTF; v_gene: TRBV28; j_gene: TRBJ1-2; d_gene: .; abundance: .
CDR3nt: TGTGCCAGTAGTATTGGCGGACAGGGTCCATCACCCCTCCACTTT; CDR3aa: CASSIGGQGPSPLHF; v_gene: TRBV19; j_gene: TRBJ1-6; d_gene: TRBD1; abundance: .
CDR3nt: TGCAGTGCTAGAGATAGAAGGACCCAGTACTTC; CDR3aa: CSARDRRTQYF; v_gene: TRBV20-1; j_gene: TRBJ2-5; d_gene: .; abundance: .
CDR3nt: TGTGCCAGCAGAGGACAGGGGGCTGCTGGCTACACCTTC; CDR3aa: CASRGQGAAGYTF; v_gene: TRBV2; j_gene: TRBJ1-2; d_gene: TRBD1; abundance: few
CDR3nt: TGTGCCAGCAGGGGTCAGACAATCTCTGGGGCCAACGTCCTGACTTTC; CDR3aa: CASRGQTISGANVLTF; v_gene: TRBV2; j_gene: TRBJ2-6; d_gene: .; abundance: .
CDR3nt: TGTGCCAGCAGTTATGGGACAGGGGCCGCCTCTGGAAACACCATATATTTT; CDR3aa: CASSYGTGAASGNTIYF; v_gene: TRBV28; j_gene: TRBJ1-3; d_gene: TRBD1; abundance: .
CDR3nt: TGTGCCAGCAGGACAGATAACACTGAAGCTTTCTTT; CDR3aa: CASRTDNTEAFF; v_gene: TRBV2; j_gene: TRBJ1-1; d_gene: .; abundance: .
CDR3nt: TGTGCCAGCAGCCAAGGAGCAGGGGACACCGGGGAGCTGTTTTTT; CDR3aa: CASSQGAGDTGELFF; v_gene: TRBV4-2; j_gene: TRBJ2-2; d_gene: .; abundance: .
CDR3nt: TGTGCCAGCAGCTTAGACAAGGACCAGGGGCATTCACCCCTCCACTTT; CDR3aa: CASSLDKDQGHSPLHF; v_gene: TRBV11-1; j_gene: TRBJ1-6; d_gene: .; abundance: .
CDR3nt: TGTGCCAGCAGTGACTCAGGAGGGTACCATGAGCAGTTCTTC; CDR3aa: CASSDSGGYHEQFF; v_gene: TRBV6-4; j_gene: TRBJ2-1; d_gene: .; abundance: .
CDR3nt: TGTGCCAGCAGCCGGGACAGACGATACGAGCAGTACTTC; CDR3aa: CASSRDRRYEQYF; v_gene: TRBV5-4; j_gene: TRBJ2-7; d_gene: TRBD1; abundance: .
CDR3nt: TGTGCCAGTAGTATAGGGGACAGGATCTTAGTAGCTGAAGCTTTCTTT; CDR3aa: CASSIGDRILVAEAFF; v_gene: TRBV19; j_gene: TRBJ1-1; d_gene: TRBD1; abundance: .
CDR3nt: TGTGCCAGCAGCTTAGTTTACTGGGGGGCCCCCGAGAATCAGTACTTC; CDR3aa: CASSLVYWGAPENQYF; v_gene: TRBV7-2; j_gene: TRBJ2-4; d_gene: .; abundance: .
CDR3nt: TGTGCCAGCAGTAAACAGGGGGCCGTCCGGAGCTACACCTTC; CDR3aa: CASSKQGAVRSYTF; v_gene: TRBV6-5; j_gene: TRBJ1-2; d_gene: TRBD1; abundance: .
CDR3nt: TGTGCCAGCAGCTCCCGATGGGGGACTAGCGGGGTTTACGAGCAGTACTTC; CDR3aa: CASSSRWGTSGVYEQYF; v_gene: TRBV11-2; j_gene: TRBJ2-7; d_gene: TRBD2; abundance: .
CDR3nt: TGCAGCGTGGGGGGATTTACAGATACGCAGTATTTT; CDR3aa: CSVGGFTDTQYF; v_gene: TRBV29-1; j_gene: TRBJ2-3; d_gene: .; abundance: .
CDR3nt: TGTGCCAGTAGTCCCCGCCGGTGGGAGCTGTTTTTT; CDR3aa: CASSPRRWELFF; v_gene: TRBV19; j_gene: TRBJ2-2; d_gene: .; abundance: .
CDR3nt: TGTGCCAGCAGCTCCCCGGGAGGCCCGTTTATGGATACGCAGTATTTT; CDR3aa: CASSSPGGPFMDTQYF; v_gene: TRBV5-6; j_gene: TRBJ2-3; d_gene: TRBD2; abundance: .
CDR3nt: TGCGCCAGCAGCAACGATTGGCAAGAGACCCAGTACTTC; CDR3aa: CASSNDWQETQYF; v_gene: TRBV5-1; j_gene: TRBJ2-5; d_gene: .; abundance: once
CDR3nt: TGCAGTGCTTCCAGACGATTTGAAGCTTTCTTT; CDR3aa: CSASRRFEAFF; v_gene: TRBV20-1; j_gene: TRBJ1-1; d_gene: .; abundance: .
CDR3nt: TGTGCCAGCAGTCAACGGTACACTGAAGCTTTCTTT; CDR3aa: CASSQRYTEAFF; v_gene: TRBV6-6; j_gene: TRBJ1-1; d_gene: .; abundance: few
CDR3nt: TGCGCCAGCAGCTTGGGAGCGGGGGGTGCCACAGATACGCAGTATTTT; CDR3aa: CASSLGAGGATDTQYF; v_gene: TRBV5-1; j_gene: TRBJ2-3; d_gene: TRBD2; abundance: .
CDR3nt: TGTGCCAGCAGCCCACAGGAGAACACCGGGGAGCTGTTTTTT; CDR3aa: CASSPQENTGELFF; v_gene: TRBV7-8; j_gene: TRBJ2-2; d_gene: .; abundance: .
CDR3nt: TGTGCCAGTAGTCTACAGGGGGCTAACACCGGGGAGCTGTTTTTT; CDR3aa: CASSLQGANTGELFF; v_gene: TRBV19; j_gene: TRBJ2-2; d_gene: TRBD1; abundance: .
CDR3nt: TGTGCCAGCAGCCAAGAGTTTTATTCACCCCTCCACTTT; CDR3aa: CASSQEFYSPLHF; v_gene: TRBV14; j_gene: TRBJ1-6; d_gene: .; abundance: .
CDR3nt: TGTGCCAGTAGTATTTGGGACAGGAATAATCAGCCCCAGCATTTT; CDR3aa: CASSIWDRNNQPQHF; v_gene: TRBV19; j_gene: TRBJ1-5; d_gene: TRBD1; abundance: .
CDR3nt: TGTGCCAGCTCACCACGGAGTGGTCCCACAGATACGCAGTATTTT; CDR3aa: CASSPRSGPTDTQYF; v_gene: TRBV18; j_gene: TRBJ2-3; d_gene: .; abundance: .
CDR3nt: TGTGCCAGCAGTTTAAGGGACAATCCTGAAAAACTGTTTTTT; CDR3aa: CASSLRDNPEKLFF; v_gene: TRBV7-9; j_gene: TRBJ1-4; d_gene: .; abundance: .
CDR3nt: TGTGCCAGCAGTCGGGCCTCCTATGGCTACACCTTC; CDR3aa: CASSRASYGYTF; v_gene: TRBV2; j_gene: TRBJ1-2; d_gene: .; abundance: .
CDR3nt: TGTGCCAGCAAACTTACCGGGACAGCTAGTGAAAAACTGTTTTTT; CDR3aa: CASKLTGTASEKLFF; v_gene: TRBV7-9; j_gene: TRBJ1-4; d_gene: TRBD1; abundance: few
CDR3nt: TGTGCCAGCAGCTTGGACAGGAATTCACCCCTCCACTTT; CDR3aa: CASSLDRNSPLHF; v_gene: TRBV5-4; j_gene: TRBJ1-6; d_gene: .; abundance: .
CDR3nt: TGTGCCAGCAGTGCCGGGACAGGGGGCATTCAGTACTTC; CDR3aa: CASSAGTGGIQYF; v_gene: TRBV6-5; j_gene: TRBJ2-4; d_gene: TRBD1; abundance: .
CDR3nt: TGTGCCAGCAGCTCCACAGGGTTTACAGATACGCAGTATTTT; CDR3aa: CASSSTGFTDTQYF; v_gene: TRBV5-6; j_gene: TRBJ2-3; d_gene: .; abundance: .
CDR3nt: TGTGCCACCAGCAGAGTTAGGGGAACCCTCCACTTT; CDR3aa: CATSRVRGTLHF; v_gene: TRBV15; j_gene: TRBJ1-6; d_gene: .; abundance: few
CDR3nt: TGTGCCAGCAGCGGAACATTGAACACTGAAGCTTTCTTT; CDR3aa: CASSGTLNTEAFF; v_gene: TRBV7-3; j_gene: TRBJ1-1; d_gene: .; abundance: .
CDR3nt: TGTGCCAGTAGTTTCGACAGGGCCAGGGAGACCCAGTACTTC; CDR3aa: CASSFDRARETQYF; v_gene: TRBV19; j_gene: TRBJ2-5; d_gene: TRBD1; abundance: .
CDR3nt: TGCGCCAGCAGCTTGAGACAGGGGTTAGGTGAAAAACTGTTTTTT; CDR3aa: CASSLRQGLGEKLFF; v_gene: TRBV5-1; j_gene: TRBJ1-4; d_gene: TRBD1; abundance: .
CDR3nt: TGTGCCAGCAGTGAAGAAGGGAACTATGGCTACACCTTC; CDR3aa: CASSEEGNYGYTF; v_gene: TRBV2; j_gene: TRBJ1-2; d_gene: .; abundance: .
CDR3nt: TGTGCCAGTAGGACTCTCAACACCGGGGAGCTGTTTTTT; CDR3aa: CASRTLNTGELFF; v_gene: TRBV19; j_gene: TRBJ2-2; d_gene: .; abundance: .
CDR3nt: TGTGCCAGCAGCTCGCGAGGTGTGCAGTACTTC; CDR3aa: CASSSRGVQYF; v_gene: TRBV7-2; j_gene: TRBJ2-7; d_gene: .; abundance: .
CDR3nt: TGTGCCAGCAGCTTATTGGGCAGCCAAGAGACCCAGTACTTC; CDR3aa: CASSLLGSQETQYF; v_gene: TRBV7-8; j_gene: TRBJ2-5; d_gene: .; abundance: few
CDR3nt: TGTGCCAGCAGTGAAACGGCGGGACTAGGAGTGGATGAGCAGTTCTTC; CDR3aa: CASSETAGLGVDEQFF; v_gene: TRBV6-1; j_gene: TRBJ2-1; d_gene: TRBD2; abundance: once
CDR3nt: TGTGCCAGCAGCTTAGATTCAGCGGGGGGGCCCCAAGAGACCCAGTACTTC; CDR3aa: CASSLDSAGGPQETQYF; v_gene: TRBV7-6; j_gene: TRBJ2-5; d_gene: TRBD2; abundance: .
CDR3nt: TGCGCCAGCAGCGGAGGCTCTCTCTCTGGGGCCAACGTCCTGACTTTC; CDR3aa: CASSGGSLSGANVLTF; v_gene: TRBV5-1; j_gene: TRBJ2-6; d_gene: .; abundance: .
CDR3nt: TGTGCCAGCAGTTCACTGGGACAGATGGGGGAGACCCAGTACTTC; CDR3aa: CASSSLGQMGETQYF; v_gene: TRBV6-1; j_gene: TRBJ2-5; d_gene: TRBD1; abundance: .
CDR3nt: TGTGCCAGCAGCTCGGGACAGGGTAACACCGGGGAGCTGTTTTTT; CDR3aa: CASSSGQGNTGELFF; v_gene: TRBV7-2; j_gene: TRBJ2-2; d_gene: TRBD1; abundance: .
CDR3nt: TGCGCCAGCAGCTTCGAGGGAAACTACGAGCAGTACTTC; CDR3aa: CASSFEGNYEQYF; v_gene: TRBV5-1; j_gene: TRBJ2-7; d_gene: .; abundance: .
CDR3nt: TGTGCCAGCAGCCTGTTTTCGGGACAGGGGAATGGCTACACCTTC; CDR3aa: CASSLFSGQGNGYTF; v_gene: TRBV5-4; j_gene: TRBJ1-2; d_gene: TRBD1; abundance: .